The 13 T cell receptor beta chains below all came from one sample that was sequenced in a study of T cells after yellow fever vaccination (dated by TCRdb to the late 2010s). According to the study, the label for this sample's treatment or condition signals: live attenuated yellow fever vaccine strain. Libraries came from 5' RACE. Sequencing relied on an Illumina HiSeq 2500. The public sequencing data were trimmed at Q25 with fastp and processed into clonotypes with MiXCR by TCRdb, which kept only in-frame beta chains. Each entry merges the rows of one CDR3 protein and shows their most common DNA and genes. The sample records a few hundred thousand distinct CDR3 sequences, 8% to 10% of which are singletons. The top ten constitute about a sixth of the sample. The starting material was PBMCs, obtained on the day of the first yellow fever vaccination. The receptors shown here come from a man aged 18 to 29 who received the YFV17D yellow fever vaccine.

This clonotype was observed a handful of times. The chain is built from TRBV7-2 and TRBJ1-2; D is unclear. The germline CDR1 and CDR2 sequences are SGHTA and FQGNSA. Trimming shortened V by 2 bases and J by 0 bases, and 10 bases separated the two germline ends. This CDR3 comprises 15 residues. CDR3 in DNA: TGTGCCAGCAGCTTACCGGTCGGCGCTAACTATGGCTACACCTTC. This encodes CASSLPVGANYGYTF.

V is TRBV7-3 and J is TRBJ2-3; 7 bases align to TRBD1. Germline V gene lookup returns CDR1 SGHTA and CDR2 FQGTGA. V was pared by 5 bases and J by 4 bases, with 9 bases of the junction left unmatched. This CDR3 has 15 amino acids. The CDR3 loop reads CASSQTRDSPDTQYF. DNA for the CDR3: TGTGCCAGCAGCCAAACAAGGGACAGTCCAGATACGCAGTATTTT.

The CDR3 here is CASTSDGGVTDTQYF. CDR3 sequence (DNA): TGTGCCAGCACATCAGATGGGGGGGTCACAGATACGCAGTATTTT. V gene TRBV12-3 or TRBV12-4 combines with J gene TRBJ2-3, with 7 bases aligning to TRBD2. The CDR3 consists of 15 residues. Germline trimming cut 7 bases from V and 2 bases from J; bases unmatched to any gene: 9.

The CDR3 DNA is TGCAGTGCTCCCCCCGAGCGGGGGAGCTCCTACAATGAGCAGTTCTTC. The encoded protein is CSAPPERGSSYNEQFF. V and J are TRBV20-1 and TRBJ2-1; 8 bases fit TRBD2. Germline CDR1 DFQATT, CDR2 SNEGSKA (reference sequence). CDR3 size: 16 residues. Trimming removed 5 bases from V and 0 bases from J; junction bases left unmatched: 9.

In this sample, this clonotype turned up a few times. The junction and the germline gene differ at one end; a read error may be behind it. The V gene is TRBV29-1, the J gene TRBJ2-3, with 8 bases lining up with TRBD2. The CDR3 covers 14 residues. The V gene's germline CDR1 is SQVTM and CDR2 ANQGSEA. The CDR3 region has the DNA TGCAGCGTTGAGTTTCGGGGGGGCACATATACGCAGTATTTT. It encodes CSVEFRGGTYTQYF.

The V call is TRBV5-1, the J call TRBJ2-1, with 8 nucleotides matching TRBD2. This CDR3 is built from 16 residues. Germline lookup yields CDR1 SGHRS and CDR2 YFSETQ. The trim removed 4 bases at V and 6 bases at J, leaving 12 bases unmatched. CDR3 in amino acids: CASSNPSGLGGNEQFF. Here the CDR3 DNA reads TGCGCCAGCAGCAACCCCTCGGGACTAGGGGGCAATGAGCAGTTCTTC.

The chain recombines TRBV9 with TRBJ2-7; D is unclear. The CDR3 is 15 amino acids. Deletions cut 2 bases from V and 10 bases from J, with 22 bases between. CDR1 and CDR2 (germline): SGDLS, YYNGEE. The CDR3 spells CASSVGQGHFDGQYF. The CDR3 DNA sequence: TGTGCCAGCAGCGTTGGGCAAGGCCATTTCGACGGTCAGTACTTC.

The chain links TRBV4-3 to TRBJ1-4, with D possibly TRBD1 on 5 matching bases. Trimming stripped 0 bases from V and 15 bases from J, with 20 bases between. The CDR3 consists of 15 residues. CDR1 is LGHNA and CDR2 is YSLEER in the germline V gene. The CDR3 nucleotides are TGCGCCAGCAGCCAAGATCTCGGTCAGGGACTGGTGTTGTTTTTT. This translates into CASSQDLGQGLVLFF.

This chain connects TRBV14 to TRBJ2-7, with D maybe TRBD1 (6 bases). This CDR3 has 14 amino acids. From germline, CDR1 is SGHDN and CDR2 FVKESK. V was cut by 0 bases and J by 4 bases, with 10 bases left in between. CDR3 coding DNA: TGTGCCAGCAGCCAAGAGGGGGCGGGTTACGAGCAGTACTTC. Translated: CASSQEGAGYEQYF.

CDR3 sequence reads: CASSFDRNEKLFF. The DNA of the CDR3 is TGTGCCAGCAGTTTCGACAGGAATGAAAAACTGTTTTTT. The chain couples TRBV7-2 to TRBJ1-4; tentative D call: TRBD1 (6 bases). Germline V lookup: CDR1 SGHTA, CDR2 FQGNSA. The CDR3 extends over 13 amino acids. Trimming left V 6 bases short and J 5 bases short, with 10 bases between. The whole variable domain, remainder taken from reference TRBV7-2 and TRBJ1-4, is GAGVSQSPSNKVTEKGKDVELRCDPISGHTALYWYRQSLGQGLEFLIYFQGNSAPDKSGLPSDRFSAERTGGSVSTLTIQRTQQEDSAVYLCASSFDRNEKLFFGSGTQLSVL.

This clonotype was seen a handful of times. The rearrangement uses TRBV5-1 and TRBJ2-1; TRBD2 matches at 10 bases. Germline V lookup: CDR1 SGHRS, CDR2 YFSETQ. J lost 6 bases, V lost 0 bases, and 3 bases had no gene match. The length of the CDR3 is 15 residues. The CDR3: CASSLVVAGGNEQFF. The CDR3 bases are TGCGCCAGCAGCTTGGTGGTAGCGGGGGGCAATGAGCAGTTCTTC.

A note on this clonotype: A much larger clone is a single base away; this may be a read error. The gene calls are TRBV7-3 and TRBJ1-1; D gene uncertain. This CDR3 is 13 amino acids long. V was clipped by 8 bases and J by 3 bases, with 13 bases between them. CDR1 SGHTA and CDR2 FQGTGA come from the germline V gene. The CDR3 nucleotides are TGTGCCAGCGGCCATATGAGGGACACTGAAGCTTTCTTT. This gives the protein CASGHMRDTEAFF.

This clonotype was seen ten or more times. The J gene is TRBJ2-7, the V gene TRBV5-1, with TRBD1 identical over 8 bases. This CDR3 is built from 14 residues. Germline values: CDR1 SGHRS, CDR2 YFSETQ. V lost 2 bases and J lost 6; bases outside the gene matches: 7. CDR3 coding DNA: TGCGCCAGCAGCTTACGACAGGGGAACTCCGAGCAGTACTTC. Protein product: CASSLRQGNSEQYF. Based on the CDR3 plus reference TRBV5-1 and TRBJ2-7, the full variable domain is KAGVTQTPRYLIKTRGQQVTLSCSPISGHRSVSWYQQTPGQGLQFLFEYFSETQRNKGNFPGRFSGRQFSNSRSEMNVSTLELGDSALYLCASSLRQGNSEQYFGPGTRLTVT.